This T cell receptor beta chain was sequenced for a study of early T cells in non-severe SARS-CoV-2 infection. As for the study in general: Bulk RNA taken from unsorted whole blood was sequenced, leaving chains unpaired.

In TCRdb, the 5' RACE reads were re-called with MiXCR into one record per CDR3 protein. The data hold 26,000 or so distinct CDR3 sequences, with roughly 4.6% observed a single time. In its sample, this clonotype was seen many times. The sequencing used whole blood, collected at baseline. This sequence originates from an adult who was a healthcare worker with PCR-confirmed SARS-CoV-2 infection or an uninfected control (not recorded which).

CDR3 sequence (DNA): TGTGCCAGCAGCTTGGGGGTGGCCTATGGCTACACCTTC. This gives the protein CASSLGVAYGYTF. The chain is built from TRBV5-5 and TRBJ1-2; D is ambiguous. Germline V gives CDR1 SGHKS, CDR2 YYEKEE (reference sequence). This CDR3 region has 13 residues. Deletions cut 0 bases from V and 4 bases from J, with 7 bases between.